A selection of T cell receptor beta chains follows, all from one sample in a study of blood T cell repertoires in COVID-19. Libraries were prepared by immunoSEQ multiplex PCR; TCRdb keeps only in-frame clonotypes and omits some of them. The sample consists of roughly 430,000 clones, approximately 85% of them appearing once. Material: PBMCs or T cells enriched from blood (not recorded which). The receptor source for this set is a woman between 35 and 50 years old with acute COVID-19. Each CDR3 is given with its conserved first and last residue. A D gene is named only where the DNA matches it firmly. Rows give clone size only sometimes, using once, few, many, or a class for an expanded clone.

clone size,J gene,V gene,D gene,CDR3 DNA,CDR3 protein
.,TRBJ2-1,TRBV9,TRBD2,TGTGCCAGCAGCGTCACGGGACTATACAATGAGCAGTTCTTC,CASSVTGLYNEQFF
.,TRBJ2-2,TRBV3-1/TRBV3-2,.,TGTGCCAGCAGCTTAAAATTGGGGCCCGACGCCGGGGAGCTGTTTTTT,CASSLKLGPDAGELFF
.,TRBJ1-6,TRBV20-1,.,TGCAGTGCTAGTACCCGAGGCGACAATTCACCCCTCCACTTT,CSASTRGDNSPLHF
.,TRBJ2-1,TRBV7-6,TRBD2,TGTGCCAGCAGCGCTTATAGCGGGGGGGACAATGAGCAGTTCTTC,CASSAYSGGDNEQFF
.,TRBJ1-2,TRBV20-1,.,TGCAGTTCCCGGGAGAACTATGGCTACACCTTC,CSSRENYGYTF
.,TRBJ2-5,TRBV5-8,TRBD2,TGTGCCAGCAGACCACTACCGGGACTAGCTCTGGAGACCCAGTACTTC,CASRPLPGLALETQYF
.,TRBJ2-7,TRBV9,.,TGTGCCAGCAGCGACTCAAAGGGGGGAGGGGAGCAGTACTTC,CASSDSKGGGEQYF
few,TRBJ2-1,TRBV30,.,TGTGCCTCACGACCCCCGGGCTCCTACAATGAGCAGTTCTTC,CASRPPGSYNEQFF
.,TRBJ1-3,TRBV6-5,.,TGTGCCAGCAGCCGCGGACAGCTCTCTGGAAACACCATATATTTT,CASSRGQLSGNTIYF
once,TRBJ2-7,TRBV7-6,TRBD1,TGTGCCAGCAGCGTAGGACAGGGTCCCCCTTACGAGCAGTACTTC,CASSVGQGPPYEQYF
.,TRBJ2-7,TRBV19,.,TGTGCCAGTAGCTTTGGGGGGACGCATACTTACGAGCAGTACTTC,CASSFGGTHTYEQYF
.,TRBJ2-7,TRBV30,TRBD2,TGTGCCTGGAGTGGCGATTTTGGACTAGCCTACGAGCAGTACTTC,CAWSGDFGLAYEQYF
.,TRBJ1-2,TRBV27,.,TGTGCCAGCAGACGGGAAGACTATGGCTACACCTTC,CASRREDYGYTF
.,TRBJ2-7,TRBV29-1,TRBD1,TGCAGCGTCACAGGGCAGGGGGCCTACGAGCAGTACTTC,CSVTGQGAYEQYF
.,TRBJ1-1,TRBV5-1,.,TGCGCCAGCAGCTTGGGGACAGCCCCAGGCCGGGCTGAAGCTTTCTTT,CASSLGTAPGRAEAFF
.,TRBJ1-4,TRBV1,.,TGCACCAGCAGCCAAGATCTTCCCGGTGCTAATGAAAAACTGTTTTTT,CTSSQDLPGANEKLFF
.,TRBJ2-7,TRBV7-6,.,TGTGCCAGCAGCCGAGGGCCGGGACACTCCTACGAGCAGTACTTC,CASSRGPGHSYEQYF
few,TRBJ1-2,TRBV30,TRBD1,TGTGCCTGGAGTGTGAAGGGGGCAGGAGACTATGGCTACACCTTC,CAWSVKGAGDYGYTF
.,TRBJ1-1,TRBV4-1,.,TGCGCCAGCAGCCAAGAGAGAGGGATGAACACTGAAGCTTTCTTT,CASSQERGMNTEAFF
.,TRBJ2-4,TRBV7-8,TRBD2,TGTGCCAGCAGCCCCCAGCGGGGATCTTCCAAAAACATTCAGTACTTC,CASSPQRGSSKNIQYF
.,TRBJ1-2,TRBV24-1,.,TGTGCCACCAGTACAGGCGCTAACTATGGCTACACCTTC,CATSTGANYGYTF
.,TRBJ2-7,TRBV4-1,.,TGCGCCAGCAGCCAAGAGGGACATCTCTACGAGCAGTACTTC,CASSQEGHLYEQYF
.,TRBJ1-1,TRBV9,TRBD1,TGTGCCAGCAGCAGGGGACAGGGGTTCGGTGAAGCTTTCTTT,CASSRGQGFGEAFF
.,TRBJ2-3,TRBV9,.,TGTGCCAGCAGCGTAGGGGCCTACCCTAGCACAGATACGCAGTATTTT,CASSVGAYPSTDTQYF
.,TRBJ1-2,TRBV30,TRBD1,TGTGCCTGGAGCGTAGCGACAGGGGCTGGCTACACCTTC,CAWSVATGAGYTF
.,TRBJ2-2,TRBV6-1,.,TGTGCCAGCAGTGAAGCGACGGGGATTGCCGGGGAGCTGTTTTTT,CASSEATGIAGELFF
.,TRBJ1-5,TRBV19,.,TGTGCCAGTAGTCGAAGAGCCAATCAGCCCCAGCATTTT,CASSRRANQPQHF
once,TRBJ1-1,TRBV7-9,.,TGTGCCAGCAGCACCCCAGGGTTGAACACTGAAGCTTTCTTT,CASSTPGLNTEAFF
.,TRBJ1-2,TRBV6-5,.,TGTGCCAGCAGCTTCGGGGGGATTTCCTATGGCTACACCTTC,CASSFGGISYGYTF
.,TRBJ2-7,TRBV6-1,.,TGTGCCAGCAGTGATAGAATCTACGAGCAGTACTTC,CASSDRIYEQYF
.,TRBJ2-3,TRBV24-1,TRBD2,TGTGCCACCAGTGATTTAAACTTCGGGGGGACAGATACGCAGTATTTT,CATSDLNFGGTDTQYF
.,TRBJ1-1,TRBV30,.,TGTGCCCACTGGACGGACGAACGGGGGGACACTGAAGCTTTCTTT,CAHWTDERGDTEAFF
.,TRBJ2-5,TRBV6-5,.,TGTGCCAGCAGTCGAGGAGGGGGCTCAGTTAAGACCCAGTACTTC,CASSRGGGSVKTQYF
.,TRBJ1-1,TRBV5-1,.,TGCGCCAGCAGCTTGGCCGCAAAGGGAGGCACTGAAGCTTTCTTT,CASSLAAKGGTEAFF
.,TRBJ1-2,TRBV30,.,TGTGCCTGGCAGGGGAGTATAAGGGGCTTAGGAACCTTC,CAWQGSIRGLGTF
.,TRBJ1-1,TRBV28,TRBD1,TGTGCCAGCAGGGGGGACAGCTTGAACACTGAAGCTTTCTTT,CASRGDSLNTEAFF
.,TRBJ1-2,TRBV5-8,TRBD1,TGTGCCAGCAGCCCGACGAGGACAGGGCTTGGTGGCTACACCTTC,CASSPTRTGLGGYTF
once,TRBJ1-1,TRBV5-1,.,TGCGCCAGCAGCTTGGTGACAGCAAACACTGAAGCTTTCTTT,CASSLVTANTEAFF
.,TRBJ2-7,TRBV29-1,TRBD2,TGCAGCGTCGCACAAACGACTAGCTTCTACGAGCAGTACTTC,CSVAQTTSFYEQYF
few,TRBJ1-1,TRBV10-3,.,TGTGCCATCACCTCGACGGGTTTGAACACTGAAGCTTTCTTT,CAITSTGLNTEAFF
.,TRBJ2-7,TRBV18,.,TGTGCCAGCTCACCACGAGACTCCACCTACGAGCAGTACTTC,CASSPRDSTYEQYF